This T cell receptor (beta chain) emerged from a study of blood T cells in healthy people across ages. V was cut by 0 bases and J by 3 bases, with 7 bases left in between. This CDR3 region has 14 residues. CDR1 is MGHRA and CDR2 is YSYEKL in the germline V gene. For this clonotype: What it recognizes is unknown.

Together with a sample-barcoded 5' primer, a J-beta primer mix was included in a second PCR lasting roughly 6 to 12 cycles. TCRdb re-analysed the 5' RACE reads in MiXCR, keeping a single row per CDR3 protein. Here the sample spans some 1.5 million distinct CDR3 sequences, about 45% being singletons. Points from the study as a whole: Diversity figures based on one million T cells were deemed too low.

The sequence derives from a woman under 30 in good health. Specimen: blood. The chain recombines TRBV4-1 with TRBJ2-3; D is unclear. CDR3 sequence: CASSQDPYTDTQYF. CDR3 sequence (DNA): TGCGCCAGCAGCCAAGATCCGTATACAGATACGCAGTATTTT.